Listed here are 27 T cell receptor beta chains from one sample, sequenced in a study of identical twins. TCRdb ran MiXCR on the 5' RACE reads and lists one entry per CDR3 protein. The sample consists of hundreds of thousands of distinct CDR3 sequences, 5.5% to 6.5% of them appearing once. The sample consisted of naive T cells sorted from blood. These receptors originate from a man aged 18 to 35 in good health.

The chain joins TRBV29-1 to TRBJ2-2; D may match TRBD1 or TRBD2 (6 bases each). V was clipped by 4 bases and J by 5 bases, with 23 bases between them. This CDR3 spans 17 amino acids. Germline V gene data show CDR1 as SQVTM and CDR2 as ANQGSEA. The CDR3 coding sequence is TGCAGCGTTGTTTGGGAAGGGGGGAGAGCCGTTACCGGGGAGCTGTTTTTT. This sequence encodes CSVVWEGGRAVTGELFF.

Only a few counts were recorded for this clonotype. CDR3 coding DNA: TGTGCCAGCAGGCCGTCGGCGGTTAGCACAGATACGCAGTATTTT. Protein: CASRPSAVSTDTQYF. The chain has TRBV7-2 and TRBJ2-3; the D is unclear. Deletions cut 6 bases from V and 0 bases from J, with 13 bases between. The CDR3 consists of 15 residues. Germline CDR1 reads SGHTA; CDR2 reads FQGNSA.

V gene TRBV5-6 combines with J gene TRBJ2-1; 7 nucleotides match TRBD1. The CDR3 is 17 residues long. Germline CDR1 SGHDT, CDR2 YYEEEE. V was pared by 5 bases and J by 7 bases, with 18 bases of the junction left unmatched. The CDR3 nucleotides read TGTGCCAGCAGTTCCGGACAGGCTTTTATCGGTACGAATGAGCAGTTCTTC. Its protein product is CASSSGQAFIGTNEQFF.

This clonotype was recorded at least ten times. This rearrangement joins TRBV15 to TRBJ2-3; 12 bases are a match to TRBD2. Losses at the gene ends were 1 base for V and 3 bases for J; bases not matched to a gene: 11. The CDR3 consists of 19 residues. Germline values: CDR1 LNHNV, CDR2 YYDKDF (reference sequence). CDR3 sequence (DNA): TGTGCCACCAGCAGAGCGAATCTAGCGGGAGGGGGAAGAACAGATACGCAGTATTTT. This codes for CATSRANLAGGGRTDTQYF.

This chain links TRBV15 with TRBJ2-5; D perhaps matches TRBD1 (5 bases). The germline CDR1 and CDR2 sequences are LNHNV and YYDKDF (reference sequence). The CDR3 is 13 residues long. Trimming removed 5 bases from V and 4 bases from J, with 11 bases in between. The CDR3 DNA follows: TGTGCCACCAGCCTCAGGGTGGGAGAGACCCAGTACTTC. Translating it yields CATSLRVGETQYF.

The chain carries TRBV9 and TRBJ2-3; a possible D gene is TRBD2 (6 bases). The CDR3 is made up of 15 amino acids. Germline values: CDR1 SGDLS, CDR2 YYNGEE. The V end lost 0 bases, the J end lost 4 bases, and 12 bases lay between the germline ends. The CDR3: CASSVGLTGADTQYF. Here the CDR3 DNA reads TGTGCCAGCAGCGTAGGGTTGACGGGAGCAGATACGCAGTATTTT.

This clonotype has a handful of counts. The rearrangement links TRBV6-1 to TRBJ1-2, with 7 nucleotides matching TRBD1. Looked up from germline, CDR1 is MNHNS and CDR2 is SASEGT. Germline trimming cut 5 bases from V and 5 bases from J; bases unmatched to any gene: 17. The CDR3 is made up of 17 amino acids. The CDR3 sequence: CASSRRQGRLRGYGYTF. The CDR3 nucleotides are TGTGCCAGCAGTCGCAGACAGGGTCGTTTGCGGGGATATGGCTACACCTTC.

This clonotype has just a few counts. This sequence joins TRBV20-1 and TRBJ2-1; D is uncertain. This CDR3 region has 13 residues. V was cut by 0 bases and J by 5 bases, with 8 bases left in between. The germline gives CDR1 DFQATT, CDR2 SNEGSKA (reference sequence). This CDR3 reads CSARDLFDNEQFF. CDR3 nucleotide sequence: TGCAGTGCTAGAGACTTATTCGACAATGAGCAGTTCTTC.

In its sample, this clonotype was seen a few times. This rearrangement joins TRBV11-3 to TRBJ2-1; 9 bases are a match to TRBD1. The CDR3 covers 16 residues. V lost 5 bases, J lost 4 bases, and 9 bases stayed unmatched. Germline CDR1 reads SGHNT; CDR2 reads YENEEA. Here the CDR3 reads CASSPIDRGLYNEQFF. Here the CDR3 DNA reads TGTGCCAGCAGCCCTATCGACAGGGGGTTGTACAATGAGCAGTTCTTC.

This clonotype was detected only a few times. The V gene is TRBV6-1, the J gene TRBJ1-1, with D possibly being TRBD1 (5 bases). The CDR3 runs 15 residues. Trimming took 7 bases from V and 4 from J, leaving 19 bases between them. Germline CDR1 is MNHNS and CDR2 is SASEGT. The chain's CDR3 is CASNPTHKGSTEAFF. The CDR3 nucleotides are TGTGCCAGCAATCCGACTCACAAGGGGTCCACTGAAGCTTTCTTT.

Many counts were recorded for this clonotype. The chain combines TRBV12-3 or TRBV12-4 with TRBJ2-5, with D maybe TRBD2 (6 bases). Deletions cut 9 bases from V and 5 bases from J, with 16 bases between. The length of the CDR3 is 13 residues. Written as DNA, the CDR3 is TGTGCCAGTGAGACTAGTGGAGGGGAGACCCAGTACTTC. It is translated as CASETSGGETQYF.

The rearrangement links TRBV7-9 to TRBJ2-6, with a possible D match to TRBD1 (5 bases). The germline V and J ends were trimmed by 2 bases and 0 bases, with 11 bases remaining between them. Germline CDR1 SEHNR, CDR2 FQNEAQ (reference sequence). The CDR3 is made up of 17 amino acids. This CDR3 reads CASSLYPGRSGANVLTF. CDR3 sequence (DNA): TGTGCCAGCAGCTTATATCCAGGGCGCTCTGGGGCCAACGTCCTGACTTTC.

The chain links TRBV11-2 to TRBJ1-5, with D unclear. The CDR3 totals 13 residues. The V end lost 2 bases, the J end lost 7 bases, and 9 bases lay between the germline ends. Per germline, CDR1 SGHAT and CDR2 FQNNGV. The CDR3 region is CASSLRTFQPQHF. CDR3 coding DNA: TGTGCCAGCAGCTTAAGGACCTTCCAGCCCCAGCATTTT.

This clonotype was seen a handful of times. The rearrangement links TRBV29-1 to TRBJ1-1; a possible D gene is TRBD1 (5 bases). V lost 4 bases to trimming and J lost 3 bases, with 12 bases between them. This CDR3 has 13 residues. Germline loops: CDR1 SQVTM, CDR2 ANQGSEA. The CDR3, as DNA: TGCAGCGTTGGGAGGGGACTATACACTGAAGCTTTCTTT. Protein sequence: CSVGRGLYTEAFF.

The chain carries TRBV20-1 and TRBJ2-7; D possibly corresponds to TRBD2 (7 bases). This CDR3 is 13 amino acids long. CDR1 is DFQATT, CDR2 SNEGSKA, per germline (reference sequence). The CDR3 sequence is CGGGGHSSYEQYF. Written as DNA, the CDR3 is TGCGGGGGCGGGGGACATAGCTCCTACGAGCAGTACTTC.

V usage is TRBV20-1 and J usage is TRBJ2-7, with 8 bases fitting TRBD1. J was trimmed by 5 bases and V by 6 bases; bases with no gene match: 12. Germline CDR1 DFQATT, CDR2 SNEGSKA (reference sequence). The CDR3 consists of 14 residues. The CDR3 protein is CSASKRQGMNEQYF. The CDR3 bases are TGCAGTGCCTCAAAACGACAGGGGATGAACGAGCAGTACTTC.

This clonotype was picked up a small number of times. The chain recombines TRBV7-8 with TRBJ2-1; 7 nucleotides agree with TRBD2. J was trimmed by 7 bases and V by 5 bases; bases with no gene match: 11. Germline CDR1 reads SGHVS; CDR2 reads FQNEAQ. The CDR3 has 15 residues. The CDR3 bases are TGTGCCAGCAGCGGGGGAGGGACGGTGGGGAATGAGCAGTTCTTC. Translation: CASSGGGTVGNEQFF.

This chain links TRBV7-3 with TRBJ2-7; the D is unclear. The CDR3 is made up of 14 amino acids. Germline V lookup: CDR1 SGHTA, CDR2 FQGTGA. Trimming removed 3 bases from V and 1 base from J, with 10 bases in between. The CDR3 sequence: CASSLTAASYEQYF. Written as DNA, the CDR3 is TGTGCCAGCAGCTTGACGGCGGCTTCCTACGAGCAGTACTTC.

This clonotype was seen at least ten times. This chain uses TRBV27 with TRBJ2-5, with D possibly TRBD2 on 6 matching bases. This CDR3 region has 15 residues. The germline gives CDR1 MNHEY, CDR2 SMNVEV (reference sequence). V was trimmed by 3 bases and J by 4 bases, leaving 15 bases between them. CDR3 region: CASSLARGGVETQYF. CDR3 nucleotide sequence: TGTGCCAGCAGTTTGGCTAGGGGCGGGGTAGAGACCCAGTACTTC.

In its sample, this clonotype was seen a few times. The chain uses TRBV6-1 and TRBJ1-6, with 8 bases aligning to TRBD1. Germline V lookup: CDR1 MNHNS, CDR2 SASEGT. The CDR3 consists of 17 residues. V dropped 4 bases and J dropped 0; count of bases not matched to a gene: 5. The CDR3 spells CASSGRQGSSYNSPLHF. CDR3 nucleotides: TGTGCCAGCAGTGGCCGACAGGGGAGCTCCTATAATTCACCCCTCCACTTT.

The table lists this clonotype with many counts. The chain links TRBV29-1 to TRBJ2-5, with D possibly matching TRBD1 (5 bases). This CDR3 has 14 amino acids. Germline V gene data show CDR1 as SQVTM and CDR2 as ANQGSEA. Trimming pared 4 bases from V and 3 bases from J, leaving 15 bases between. The CDR3 bases are TGCAGCGTTGCGACAGAGATGTTTAAAGAGACCCAGTACTTC. It translates to CSVATEMFKETQYF.

The rearrangement links TRBV12-3 or TRBV12-4 to TRBJ1-4; D not certain. V lost 8 bases, J lost 10 bases, and 14 bases lay in between. The CDR3 consists of 12 residues. The CDR3 bases are TGTGCCAGCCAGGCGTCCCTGGGAAAACTGTTTTTT. Protein sequence: CASQASLGKLFF.

The chain links TRBV11-3 to TRBJ2-2; D could derive from TRBD1 or TRBD2 (5 bases each). The CDR3 sequence is 16 residues long. With 5 bases removed from V and 2 bases from J, the gap between germline ends came to 15 bases. Germline V gives CDR1 SGHNT, CDR2 YENEEA. The CDR3 DNA is TGTGCCAGCAGCGAACGGGGAAGGGGCAACACCGGGGAGCTGTTTTTT. It specifies CASSERGRGNTGELFF.

This clonotype was detected many times. The chain couples TRBV27 to TRBJ1-2; 7 nucleotides match TRBD1. The CDR3 is made up of 13 amino acids. Germline lookup yields CDR1 MNHEY and CDR2 SMNVEV (reference sequence). V was pared by 6 bases and J by 4 bases, with 5 bases of the junction left unmatched. The CDR3 spells CASSRNRGYGYTF. The DNA of the CDR3 is TGTGCCAGCAGCCGGAACAGGGGCTATGGCTACACCTTC.

This clonotype was seen at least ten times. The rearrangement links TRBV9 to TRBJ2-5; D unresolved. Germline V lookup: CDR1 SGDLS, CDR2 YYNGEE. The CDR3 contains 15 residues. V was trimmed by 0 bases and J by 1 base, leaving 10 bases between them. CDR3 region: CASSVDGRAQETQYF. CDR3 DNA: TGTGCCAGCAGCGTAGATGGTAGGGCCCAAGAGACCCAGTACTTC.

The CDR3 loop is CASSLGTSLSEQFF. The CDR3 DNA reads TGTGCCAGCAGCCTCGGGACTAGCTTGAGTGAGCAGTTCTTC. The chain is built from TRBV14 and TRBJ2-1, with 9 bases fitting TRBD2. The CDR3 consists of 14 residues. From germline, CDR1 is SGHDN and CDR2 FVKESK. The V segment lost 4 bases and the J segment 9 bases; nucleotides outside the gene matches: 7.

This clonotype was found many times. V and J are TRBV7-9 and TRBJ1-1; D gene uncertain. The V gene lost 4 bases and the J gene lost 1 base, with 10 bases spanning the gap. The CDR3 totals 14 residues. The germline V gene has CDR1 SEHNR and CDR2 FQNEAQ (reference sequence). CDR3 coding DNA: TGTGCCAGCAGCTCCCCTGACGGGAACACTGAAGCTTTCTTT. Its protein is CASSSPDGNTEAFF.